This TCR beta chain originates from a study of identical twins. Findings and caveats of the study: Beta out-of-frame sequences displayed a weaker excess of sharing between twins. Among monozygotic twins, out-of-frame TCR alpha sharing exceeded what models predicted.

TCRdb recomputed calls from the 5' RACE reads with MiXCR, one row per CDR3 protein. The data hold some 500,000 distinct CDR3 sequences, with 13% to 15% observed a single time. The germline CDR1 and CDR2 sequences are SGHTA and FQGNSA. The CDR3 loop spans 15 amino acids. Unmatched junction bases numbered 6, after V lost 6 bases and J lost 2 bases. To note about this clonotype: Its antigen is not known.

These data are also associated with another study on yellow fever vaccine responses in identical twins. Turning to that study: On the reported evidence, twins' vaccine T cell responses seemed partly convergent and partly personalized.

This TCR was recovered from a woman between 18 and 29 years old in good health. The rearrangement uses TRBV7-2 and TRBJ2-2, with 7 bases fitting TRBD2. The sequenced sample consisted of CD4+ T cells sorted from blood. The CDR3 sequence: CASSQSGINTGELFF. CDR3 sequence (DNA): TGTGCCAGCAGTCAAAGCGGGATTAACACCGGGGAGCTGTTTTTT.